Listed here are 30 T cell receptor beta chains from one sample, sequenced in a study of blood T cell repertoires in COVID-19 (TCRdb year 2020). Libraries were prepared through the immunoSEQ multiplex PCR assay. TCRdb mirrors the immuneACCESS table, restricted to in-frame sequences. Some clones are absent from its copies; in checked studies, under half trace to an unresolved V gene, and the reason for the others is unknown. The sample table holds tens of thousands of clones, of which around 68% were seen once. Just under 9% of the sample comes from the top ten. Sequences were obtained from peripheral blood. The receptors were sampled from a woman in her seventies with acute or convalescent COVID-19.

The chain couples TRBV18 to TRBJ1-1; D gene uncertain. V dropped 3 bases and J dropped 1 base, with 6 bases sitting between them. Looked up from germline, CDR1 is KGHSH and CDR2 is LQKENI. The CDR3 consists of 13 residues. The CDR3 DNA follows: TGTGCCAGCTCACCGACTAAGAACACTGAAGCTTTCTTT. Amino acids: CASSPTKNTEAFF.

The chain uses TRBV28 and TRBJ2-2; D not certain. Germline V lookup: CDR1 MDHEN, CDR2 SYDVKM. Trimming removed 5 bases at V and 3 bases at J, with 4 bases between. This CDR3 region has 12 residues. The chain's CDR3 is CASSPYTGELFF. The CDR3 bases are TGTGCCAGCAGTCCATACACCGGGGAGCTGTTTTTT.

Only a few counts were recorded for this clone. The chain carries TRBV6-5 and TRBJ2-7; a possible D gene is TRBD1 (6 bases). The CDR3 contains 15 residues. Germline V gives CDR1 MNHEY, CDR2 SVGAGI. V lost 6 bases, J lost 2 bases, and 17 bases lay in between. CDR3 loop: CASRKGVGAAYEQYF. CDR3 DNA: TGTGCCAGCAGGAAAGGAGTGGGGGCGGCCTACGAGCAGTACTTC.

The chain joins TRBV7-2 to TRBJ1-2; 7 bases are shared with TRBD1. J was trimmed by 6 bases and V by 4 bases; bases with no gene match: 8. CDR3 length: 14 amino acids. The germline gives CDR1 SGHTA, CDR2 FQGNSA. Here the CDR3 reads CASSSNRGVHGYTF. The CDR3 nucleotides are TGTGCCAGCAGCTCGAACAGGGGTGTACATGGCTACACCTTC.

This chain joins TRBV3-1 (or the pseudogene TRBV3-2) and TRBJ2-3; TRBD2 aligns across 7 bases. J was trimmed by 5 bases and V by 1 base; bases with no gene match: 6. In germline, CDR1 is LGHDT, CDR2 YNNKEL (reference sequence). CDR3 size: 15 residues. CDR3 DNA: TGTGCCAGCAGCCAAGGGGGGGGAAGAGGAGATACGCAGTATTTT. Encoded protein: CASSQGGGRGDTQYF.

This clone appeared once. The chain is built from TRBV3-1 (or the pseudogene TRBV3-2) and TRBJ2-7; 7 bases are shared with TRBD2. V was clipped by 5 bases and J by 2 bases; unmatched bases: 3. Germline V CDR1 and CDR2: LGHDT, YNNKEL (reference sequence). CDR3 length equals 13 residues. CDR3 sequence (DNA): TGTGCCAGCAGCTGGGGGGGTACCTACGAGCAGTACTTC. Protein product: CASSWGGTYEQYF.

This clone was counted only a few times. This chain links TRBV19 with TRBJ1-5, with D possibly being TRBD1 (6 bases). CDR1 is LNHDA, CDR2 SQIVND, per germline (reference sequence). CDR3 length: 14 amino acids. The germline V and J ends were trimmed by 10 bases and 6 bases, with 19 bases remaining between them. CDR3 protein: CATNEQGDGQPQHF. CDR3 DNA: TGTGCCACTAACGAACAGGGAGATGGTCAGCCCCAGCATTTT.

The chain joins TRBV18 to TRBJ1-5, with TRBD1 matching 7 bases. J gave up 4 bases and V 6 bases, and 6 bases lay outside the gene matches. The CDR3 is made up of 14 amino acids. Germline V lookup: CDR1 KGHSH, CDR2 LQKENI. The chain's CDR3 is CASSRTGLNQPQHF. For the CDR3, the DNA is TGTGCCAGCTCGCGGACAGGCCTAAATCAGCCCCAGCATTTT.

The chain uses TRBV11-1 and TRBJ1-6, with D unresolved. CDR1 and CDR2 from the germline V gene are SGHAT and FQDESV (reference sequence). V gave up 6 bases and J gave up 9 bases, with 12 bases separating them. CDR3 length: 13 residues. CDR3 protein: CASSAWQPSPLHF. CDR3 bases: TGTGCCAGCAGTGCATGGCAACCTTCACCCCTCCACTTT.

Worth noting for this clone: Within the sample, other DNA sequences also encode this same CDR3. The chain carries TRBV9 and TRBJ2-1; perhaps TRBD2 as D (5 bases). With 0 bases removed from V and 6 bases from J, the gap between germline ends came to 13 bases. Germline V gene data show CDR1 as SGDLS and CDR2 as YYNGEE. This CDR3 has 15 residues. The CDR3: CASSVGGSGLNEQFF. DNA for the CDR3: TGTGCCAGCAGCGTAGGAGGGAGCGGTCTCAATGAGCAGTTCTTC.

The chain employs TRBV20-1 and TRBJ2-1; TRBD2 matches 11 bases. V shed 3 bases, J shed 5 bases, and the junction held 9 bases outside the gene matches. Germline V gene sequence: CDR1 DFQATT, CDR2 SNEGSKA (reference sequence). The CDR3 extends over 16 amino acids. The CDR3 bases are TGCAGTGCTAGTCTTAGCGGGAGGGCCGACCACAATGAGCAGTTCTTC. It specifies CSASLSGRADHNEQFF.

This chain joins TRBV3-1 (or the pseudogene TRBV3-2) and TRBJ2-6; 8 bases are shared with TRBD2. The length of the CDR3 is 18 residues. The germline V gene has CDR1 LGHDT and CDR2 YNNKEL (reference sequence). The trim removed 5 bases at V and 0 bases at J, leaving 9 bases unmatched. CDR3 DNA sequence: TGTGCCAGCAGCACTGTAGCGGGGACGAGCTCTGGGGCCAACGTCCTGACTTTC. Amino acids: CASSTVAGTSSGANVLTF.

This clone was picked up one time. V and J are TRBV27 and TRBJ2-7; tentatively, D is TRBD1 (7 bases). Germline assignment: CDR1 MNHEY and CDR2 SMNVEV (reference sequence). The ends were cut back, 2 bases at V and 0 bases at J, with 14 bases in the middle. This CDR3 has 16 amino acids. As DNA, the CDR3 is TGTGCCAGCAGTTTAAAGCAGGGGGGCCCCTCCTACGAGCAGTACTTC. As protein: CASSLKQGGPSYEQYF.

This clone was detected a few times. The chain recombines TRBV4-1 with TRBJ1-3; D unresolved. Germline CDR1 reads MGHRA; CDR2 reads YSYEKL. V was trimmed by 8 bases and J by 4 bases, leaving 15 bases between them. The length of the CDR3 is 14 residues. The CDR3 region is CASGRGSAGNTIYF. In DNA form, the CDR3 reads TGCGCCAGCGGTCGAGGGTCAGCCGGAAACACCATATATTTT.

This clone was observed a few times. This chain connects TRBV27 to TRBJ2-7; D not resolved. Trimming shortened V by 5 bases and J by 2 bases, and 13 bases separated the two germline ends. Germline V gene lookup returns CDR1 MNHEY and CDR2 SMNVEV (reference sequence). The CDR3 runs to 14 residues. The CDR3 DNA is TGTGCCAGCAGTCCCCTGTCTAGGACCTACGAGCAGTACTTC. Protein product: CASSPLSRTYEQYF.

The rearrangement uses TRBV2 and TRBJ1-1, with 8 positions matching TRBD1. Germline lookup yields CDR1 SNHLY and CDR2 FYNNEI. V shed 6 bases and J 6 bases; nucleotides not matched to a gene: 6. This CDR3 is 13 amino acids long. The CDR3 spells CASRRTGSPEAFF. The CDR3 DNA reads as TGTGCCAGCAGAAGGACAGGGAGCCCTGAAGCTTTCTTT.

J is TRBJ2-7 and V is TRBV30, with D uncertain. The V gene's germline CDR1 is GTSNPN and CDR2 SVGIG (reference sequence). V dropped 2 bases and J dropped 3 bases, with 14 bases sitting between them. The CDR3 is 14 residues long. This CDR3 reads CAWSFPTQNYEQYF. CDR3 DNA: TGTGCCTGGAGTTTTCCTACTCAAAACTACGAGCAGTACTTC.

The J gene is TRBJ2-7, the V gene TRBV3-1 (or the pseudogene TRBV3-2), with 12 positions matching TRBD2. J was trimmed by 4 bases and V by 0 bases; bases with no gene match: 4. CDR1 is LGHDT, CDR2 YNNKEL, per germline (reference sequence). The CDR3 consists of 16 residues. CDR3 amino acids: CASSQELAGGPYEQYF. The CDR3 DNA reads as TGTGCCAGCAGCCAAGAGCTAGCGGGGGGGCCGTACGAGCAGTACTTC.

The chain has TRBV5-1 and TRBJ2-7; 7 nucleotides line up with TRBD1. The CDR3 length is 14 residues. V was clipped by 3 bases and J by 3 bases; unmatched bases: 6. Looked up from germline, CDR1 is SGHRS and CDR2 is YFSETQ. Here the CDR3 reads CASSYTGAHYEQYF. CDR3 coding DNA: TGCGCCAGCAGCTATACAGGGGCCCACTACGAGCAGTACTTC.

This clone turned up a few times. The chain employs TRBV5-8 and TRBJ2-1; possible D gene TRBD2, 5 bases. This CDR3 region has 14 residues. Germline loops: CDR1 SGHTS, CDR2 YDEGEE. The germline V and J ends were trimmed by 0 bases and 8 bases, with 12 bases remaining between them. CDR3 sequence (DNA): TGTGCCAGCAGCTTGGCGCTAGCTAGATATGAGCAGTTCTTC. Protein: CASSLALARYEQFF.

The V and J genes are TRBV19 and TRBJ1-4; 7 bases align to TRBD1. The germline V gene encodes CDR1 LNHDA and CDR2 SQIVND (reference sequence). There are 15 residues in the CDR3. The trim removed 7 bases at V and 2 bases at J, leaving 7 bases unmatched. CDR3 sequence reads: CASKTQGVTNEKLFF. DNA for the CDR3: TGTGCCAGTAAGACTCAGGGGGTGACTAATGAAAAACTGTTTTTT.

This chain joins TRBV30 and TRBJ1-6; TRBD1 is a possible D gene (6 bases). Germline CDR1 reads GTSNPN; CDR2 reads SVGIG (reference sequence). The CDR3 length is 12 residues. V lost 3 bases to trimming and J lost 8 bases, with 8 bases between them. The chain's CDR3 is CAWRRQDSPLHF. DNA for the CDR3: TGTGCCTGGAGACGACAGGATTCACCCCTCCACTTT.

There are a few counts of this clone. This chain uses TRBV5-4 with TRBJ2-3; TRBD2 might be the D (5 bases). V shed 4 bases and J shed 0 bases, with 12 bases lying between them. Germline CDR1 is SGHNT and CDR2 is YYREEE (reference sequence). This CDR3 is 15 amino acids long. The CDR3 spells CASSRDRGSTDTQYF. CDR3 sequence (DNA): TGTGCCAGCAGCCGAGACCGGGGTAGCACAGATACGCAGTATTTT. Looking up the rest from reference TRBV5-4 and TRBJ2-3 gives the full variable domain: ETGVTQSPTHLIKTRGQQVTLRCSSQSGHNTVSWYQQALGQGPQFIFQYYREEENGRGNFPPRFSGLQFPNYSSELNVNALELDDSALYLCASSRDRGSTDTQYFGPGTRLTVL.

The chain joins TRBV6-5 to TRBJ2-7; 8 bases map to TRBD2. The CDR3 loop spans 12 amino acids. Germline CDR1 reads MNHEY; CDR2 reads SVGAGI. The trim removed 11 bases at V and 7 bases at J, leaving 10 bases unmatched. The CDR3 loop reads CAEGGSGVEQYF. Here the CDR3 DNA reads TGTGCCGAGGGGGGTAGCGGGGTGGAGCAGTACTTC.

This chain joins TRBV6-5 and TRBJ1-1, with D unclear. Per the germline V gene, CDR1 is MNHEY and CDR2 is SVGAGI. Between the trimmed V and J ends, which lost 2 bases and 0 bases, there was a span of 13 bases. This CDR3 spans 16 amino acids. CDR3: CASSYGGVGMNTEAFF. The DNA of the CDR3 is TGTGCCAGCAGTTACGGCGGGGTGGGAATGAACACTGAAGCTTTCTTT.

The genes are TRBV27 and TRBJ2-5, with 7 bases that match TRBD2. Germline loops: CDR1 MNHEY, CDR2 SMNVEV (reference sequence). The CDR3 consists of 14 residues. J lost 5 bases, V lost 8 bases, and 11 bases had no gene match. Here the CDR3 DNA reads TGTGCCAGCGGACTGTGGGGGGAGGGGGAGACCCAGTACTTC. It encodes CASGLWGEGETQYF.

This clone appeared once. The chain joins TRBV6-2 or TRBV6-3 to TRBJ1-1; perhaps TRBD1 as D (5 bases). This CDR3 spans 13 amino acids. V gave up 5 bases and J gave up 1 base, with 8 bases separating them. Germline values: CDR1 MNHEY, CDR2 SVGEGT. CDR3 in amino acids: CASSATGNTEAFF. In DNA, the CDR3 is TGTGCCAGCAGTGCCACAGGGAACACTGAAGCTTTCTTT.

The V call is TRBV6-5, the J call TRBJ2-7, with 7 bases matching TRBD1. This CDR3 has 15 residues. J was trimmed by 2 bases and V by 8 bases; bases with no gene match: 12. Germline V gene sequence: CDR1 MNHEY, CDR2 SVGAGI. This CDR3 reads CASQRGQDGAYEQYF. CDR3 sequence (DNA): TGTGCCAGCCAGCGAGGACAGGACGGTGCCTACGAGCAGTACTTC.

The genes are TRBV18 and TRBJ1-4; a possible D gene is TRBD1 (6 bases). Trimming removed 3 bases from V and 2 bases from J, with 13 bases in between. CDR3 length: 16 residues. Germline lookup yields CDR1 KGHSH and CDR2 LQKENI. The CDR3: CASSPSRGATNEKLFF. Here the CDR3 DNA reads TGTGCCAGCTCACCGTCGCGGGGGGCGACTAATGAAAAACTGTTTTTT.

This chain links TRBV6-5 with TRBJ2-2, with 12 bases that match TRBD1. Per germline, CDR1 MNHEY and CDR2 SVGAGI. The V gene end was trimmed by 6 bases and the J gene end by 5 bases; junction bases not matched to a gene: 4. The CDR3 is made up of 15 amino acids. CDR3 loop: CASSPGQGATGELFF. CDR3 DNA: TGTGCCAGCAGCCCGGGACAGGGGGCGACCGGGGAGCTGTTTTTT.